This T cell receptor (beta chain) emerged from a study of shared clonotypes between healthy human individuals. Libraries were prepared by immunoSEQ multiplex PCR; TCRdb keeps only in-frame clonotypes and omits some of them. The data show 2 million to 2.5 million clones, roughly 95% seen once. Adult Caucasians living in Nashville, Tennessee made up all of the donors. The study's findings and limits: Despite large depth, sorted-subset datasets appeared incompletely sequenced.

CDR3 length: 12 residues. Germline V gives CDR1 LNHDA, CDR2 SQIVND (reference sequence). With 11 bases removed from V and 2 bases from J, the gap between germline ends came to 12 bases. A remark on this clone: Antigen: not known.

The chain combines TRBV19 with TRBJ1-1; the D gene is possibly TRBD1 (5 bases). The sequenced sample was naive CD4+ T cells sorted from blood. Subset in this sample: CD45RA+ positively selected. The sequence derives from a man aged 18 to 29 in good health. The CDR3 DNA follows: TGTGCCTCTAAAAGGGGTAACACTGAAGCTTTCTTT. It translates to CASKRGNTEAFF. The full variable domain, with the rest looked up from reference TRBV19 and TRBJ1-1, is DGGITQSPKYLFRKEGQNVTLSCEQNLNHDAMYWYRQDPGQGLRLIYYSQIVNDFQKGDIAEGYSVSREKKESFPLTVTSAQKNPTAFYLCASKRGNTEAFFGQGTRLTVV.